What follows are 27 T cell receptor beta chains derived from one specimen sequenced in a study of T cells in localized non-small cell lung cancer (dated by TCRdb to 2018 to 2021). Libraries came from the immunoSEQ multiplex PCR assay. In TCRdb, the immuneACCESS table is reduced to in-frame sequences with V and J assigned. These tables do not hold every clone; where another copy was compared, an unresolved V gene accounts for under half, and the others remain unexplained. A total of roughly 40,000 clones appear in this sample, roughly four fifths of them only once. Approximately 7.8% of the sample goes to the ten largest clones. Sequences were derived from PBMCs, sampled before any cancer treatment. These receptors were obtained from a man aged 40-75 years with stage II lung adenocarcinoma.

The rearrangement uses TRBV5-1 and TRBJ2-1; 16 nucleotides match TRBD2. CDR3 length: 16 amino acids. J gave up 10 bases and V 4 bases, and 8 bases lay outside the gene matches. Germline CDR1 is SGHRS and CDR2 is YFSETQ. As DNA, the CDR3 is TGCGCCAGCAGCGCCACCGGGACTAGCGGGAGGGAAGAGCAGTTCTTC. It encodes CASSATGTSGREEQFF.

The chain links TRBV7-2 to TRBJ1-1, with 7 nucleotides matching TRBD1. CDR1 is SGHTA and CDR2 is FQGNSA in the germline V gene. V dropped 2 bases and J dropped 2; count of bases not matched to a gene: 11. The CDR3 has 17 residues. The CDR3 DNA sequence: TGTGCCAGCAGCTTAAGGGGCGGGACAGTGGTAAACACTGAAGCTTTCTTT. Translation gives CASSLRGGTVVNTEAFF.

CDR3 in DNA: TGTGCCAGCAGTGAATTGACTAGCGGGAAGGGCGAGCAGTACTTC. It yields the protein CASSELTSGKGEQYF. The V gene is TRBV2, the J gene TRBJ2-7; 11 bases fit TRBD2. Losses at the gene ends were 2 bases for V and 6 bases for J; bases not matched to a gene: 6. This CDR3 is 15 amino acids long. From germline, CDR1 is SNHLY and CDR2 FYNNEI.

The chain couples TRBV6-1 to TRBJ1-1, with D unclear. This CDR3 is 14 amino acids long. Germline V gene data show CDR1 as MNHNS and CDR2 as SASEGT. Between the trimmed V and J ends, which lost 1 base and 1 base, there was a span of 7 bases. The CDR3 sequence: CASSEGGTNTEAFF. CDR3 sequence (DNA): TGTGCCAGCAGTGAAGGAGGAACGAACACTGAAGCTTTCTTT.

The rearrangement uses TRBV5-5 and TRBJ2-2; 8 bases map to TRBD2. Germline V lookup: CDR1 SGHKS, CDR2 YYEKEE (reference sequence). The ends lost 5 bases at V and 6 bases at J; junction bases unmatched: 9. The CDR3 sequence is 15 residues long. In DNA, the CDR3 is TGTGCCAGCAGTTCCCTCCGCGGGGGGCCCGGGGAGCTGTTTTTT. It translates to CASSSLRGGPGELFF.

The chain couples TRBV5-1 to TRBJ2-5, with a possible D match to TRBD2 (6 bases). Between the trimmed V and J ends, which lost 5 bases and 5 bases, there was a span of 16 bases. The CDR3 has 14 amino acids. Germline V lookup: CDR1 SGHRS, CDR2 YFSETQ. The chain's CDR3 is CASSLWAAGETQYF. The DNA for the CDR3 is TGCGCCAGCAGTCTCTGGGCGGCGGGGGAGACCCAGTACTTC.

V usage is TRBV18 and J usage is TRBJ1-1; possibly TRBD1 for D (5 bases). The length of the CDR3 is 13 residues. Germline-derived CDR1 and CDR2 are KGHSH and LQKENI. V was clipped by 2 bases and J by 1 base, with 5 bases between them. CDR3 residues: CASSPGQNTEAFF. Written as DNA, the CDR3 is TGTGCCAGCTCACCAGGACAGAACACTGAAGCTTTCTTT.

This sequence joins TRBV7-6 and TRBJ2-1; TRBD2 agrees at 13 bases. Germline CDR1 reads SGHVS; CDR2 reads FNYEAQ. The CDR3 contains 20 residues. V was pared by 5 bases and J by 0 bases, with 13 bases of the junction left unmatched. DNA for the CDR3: TGTGCCAGCAGCGCGGGGGTCCCGGGACTAGCGGGGAGCTCCTACAATGAGCAGTTCTTC. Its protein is CASSAGVPGLAGSSYNEQFF. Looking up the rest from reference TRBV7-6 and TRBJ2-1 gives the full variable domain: GAGVSQSPRYKVTKRGQDVALRCDPISGHVSLYWYRQALGQGPEFLTYFNYEAQQDKSGLPNDRFSAERPEGSISTLTIQRTEQRDSAMYRCASSAGVPGLAGSSYNEQFFGPGTRLTVL.

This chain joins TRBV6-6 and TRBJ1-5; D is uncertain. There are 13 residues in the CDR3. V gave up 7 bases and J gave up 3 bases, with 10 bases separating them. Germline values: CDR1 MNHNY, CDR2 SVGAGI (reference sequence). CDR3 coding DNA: TGTGCCAGCATAAGGTCCCCCAATCAGCCCCAGCATTTT. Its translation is CASIRSPNQPQHF.

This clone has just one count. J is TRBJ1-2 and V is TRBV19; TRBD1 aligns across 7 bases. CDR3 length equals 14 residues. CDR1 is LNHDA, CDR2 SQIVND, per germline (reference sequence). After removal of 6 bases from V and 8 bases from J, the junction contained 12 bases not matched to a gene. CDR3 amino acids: CASSPWTGERGYTF. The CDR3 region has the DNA TGTGCCAGTAGCCCTTGGACAGGTGAAAGGGGCTACACCTTC.

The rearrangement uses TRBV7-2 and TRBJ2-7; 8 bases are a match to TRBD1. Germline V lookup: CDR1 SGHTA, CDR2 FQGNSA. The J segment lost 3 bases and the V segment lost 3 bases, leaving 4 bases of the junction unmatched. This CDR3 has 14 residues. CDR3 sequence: CASSLDRALYEQYF. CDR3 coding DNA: TGTGCCAGCAGCTTGGACAGGGCACTCTACGAGCAGTACTTC.

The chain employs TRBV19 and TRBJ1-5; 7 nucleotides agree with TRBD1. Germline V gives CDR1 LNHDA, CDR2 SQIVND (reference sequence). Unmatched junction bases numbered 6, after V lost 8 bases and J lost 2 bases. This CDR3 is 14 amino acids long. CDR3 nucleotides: TGTGCCAGTCAGGGGGGATTGGGCAATCAGCCCCAGCATTTT. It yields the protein CASQGGLGNQPQHF.

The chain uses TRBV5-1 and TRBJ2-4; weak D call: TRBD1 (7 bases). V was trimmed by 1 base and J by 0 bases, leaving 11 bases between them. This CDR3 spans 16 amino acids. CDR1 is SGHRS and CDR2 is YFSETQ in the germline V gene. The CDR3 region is CASSLLQGGAKNIQYF. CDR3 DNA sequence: TGCGCCAGCAGCTTGCTTCAGGGGGGAGCCAAAAACATTCAGTACTTC.

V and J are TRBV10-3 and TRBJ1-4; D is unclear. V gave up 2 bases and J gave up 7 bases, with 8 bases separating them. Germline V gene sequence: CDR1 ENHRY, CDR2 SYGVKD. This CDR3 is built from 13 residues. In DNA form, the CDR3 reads TGTGCCATCAGTGAGCCTTCGTTTGAAAAACTGTTTTTT. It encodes CAISEPSFEKLFF.

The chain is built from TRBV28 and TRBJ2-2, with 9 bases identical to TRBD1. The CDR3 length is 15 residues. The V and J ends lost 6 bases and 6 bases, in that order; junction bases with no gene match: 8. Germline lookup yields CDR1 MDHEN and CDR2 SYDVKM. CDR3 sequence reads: CASRGQGSGSGELFF. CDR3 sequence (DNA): TGTGCCAGCAGGGGACAGGGAAGCGGTTCCGGGGAGCTGTTTTTT.

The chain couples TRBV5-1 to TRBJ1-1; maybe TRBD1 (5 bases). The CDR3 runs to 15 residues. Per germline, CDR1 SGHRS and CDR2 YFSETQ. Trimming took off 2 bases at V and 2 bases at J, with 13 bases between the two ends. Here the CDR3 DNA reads TGCGCCAGCAGCTTCGGGACCGGGACCAACACTGAAGCTTTCTTT. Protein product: CASSFGTGTNTEAFF.

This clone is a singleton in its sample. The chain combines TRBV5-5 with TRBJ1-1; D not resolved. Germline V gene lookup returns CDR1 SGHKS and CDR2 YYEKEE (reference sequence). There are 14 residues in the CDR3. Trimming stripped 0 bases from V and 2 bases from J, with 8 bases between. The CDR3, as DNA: TGTGCCAGCAGCTTGGTACAGTTCAACACTGAAGCTTTCTTT. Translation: CASSLVQFNTEAFF.

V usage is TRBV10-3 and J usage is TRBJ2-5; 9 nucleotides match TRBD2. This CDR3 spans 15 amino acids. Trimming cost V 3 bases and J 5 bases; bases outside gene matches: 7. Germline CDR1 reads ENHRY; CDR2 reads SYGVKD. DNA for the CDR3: TGTGCCATCAGTGAAGGCGGGGGGGCCCGGGAGACCCAGTACTTC. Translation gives CAISEGGGARETQYF.

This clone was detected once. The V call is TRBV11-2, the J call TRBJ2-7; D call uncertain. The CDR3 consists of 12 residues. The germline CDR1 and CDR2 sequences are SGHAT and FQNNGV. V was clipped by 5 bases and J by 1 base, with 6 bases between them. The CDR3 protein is CASSPPSYEQYF. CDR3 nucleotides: TGTGCCAGCAGCCCCCCTTCCTACGAGCAGTACTTC.

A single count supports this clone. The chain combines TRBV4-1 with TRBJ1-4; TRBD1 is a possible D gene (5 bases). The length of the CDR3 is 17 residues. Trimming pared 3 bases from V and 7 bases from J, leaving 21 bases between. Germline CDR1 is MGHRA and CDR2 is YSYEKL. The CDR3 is CASSHLGVVEQGEKLFF. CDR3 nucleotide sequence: TGCGCCAGCAGCCACCTAGGGGTCGTTGAGCAGGGTGAAAAACTGTTTTTT.

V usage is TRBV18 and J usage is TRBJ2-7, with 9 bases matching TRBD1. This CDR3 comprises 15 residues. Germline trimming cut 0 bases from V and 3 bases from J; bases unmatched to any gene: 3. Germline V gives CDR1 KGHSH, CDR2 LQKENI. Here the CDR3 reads CASSPPGQGFYEQYF. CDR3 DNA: TGTGCCAGCTCACCACCGGGACAGGGATTCTACGAGCAGTACTTC.

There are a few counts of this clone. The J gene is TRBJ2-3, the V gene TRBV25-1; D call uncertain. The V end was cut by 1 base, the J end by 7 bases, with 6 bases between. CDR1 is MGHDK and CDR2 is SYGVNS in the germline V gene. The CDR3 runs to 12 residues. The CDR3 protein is CASSESTYTQYF. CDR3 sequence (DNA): TGTGCCAGCAGTGAATCTACCTATACGCAGTATTTT.

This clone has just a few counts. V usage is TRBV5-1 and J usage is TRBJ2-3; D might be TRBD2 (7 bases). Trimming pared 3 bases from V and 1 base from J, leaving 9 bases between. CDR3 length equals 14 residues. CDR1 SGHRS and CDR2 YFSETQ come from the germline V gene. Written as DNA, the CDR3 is TGCGCCAGCAGCTGGGAGGGGGGCACAGATACGCAGTATTTT. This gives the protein CASSWEGGTDTQYF.

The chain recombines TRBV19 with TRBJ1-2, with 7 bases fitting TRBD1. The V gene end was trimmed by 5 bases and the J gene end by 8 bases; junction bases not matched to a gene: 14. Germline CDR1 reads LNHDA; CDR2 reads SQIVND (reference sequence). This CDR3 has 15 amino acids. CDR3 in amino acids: CASSLRDRATRGYTF. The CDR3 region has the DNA TGTGCCAGTAGTCTCCGAGACAGGGCGACTCGGGGCTACACCTTC.

The CDR3, as DNA: TGTGCCAGCAGTACCTCCGGACTAGCGGGAGGTTTCGCTGGGGAGCTGTTTTTT. This encodes CASSTSGLAGGFAGELFF. The rearrangement joins TRBV28 to TRBJ2-2, with 14 positions matching TRBD2. The CDR3 is 18 residues long. Looked up from germline, CDR1 is MDHEN and CDR2 is SYDVKM. With V trimmed by 5 bases and J by 8 bases, 13 bases remained unmatched.

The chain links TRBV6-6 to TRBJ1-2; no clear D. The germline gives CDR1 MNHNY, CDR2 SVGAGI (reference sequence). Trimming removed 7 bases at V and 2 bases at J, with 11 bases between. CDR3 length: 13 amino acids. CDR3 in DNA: TGTGCCAGCACCCCCCTTCCCAACTATGGCTACACCTTC. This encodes CASTPLPNYGYTF.

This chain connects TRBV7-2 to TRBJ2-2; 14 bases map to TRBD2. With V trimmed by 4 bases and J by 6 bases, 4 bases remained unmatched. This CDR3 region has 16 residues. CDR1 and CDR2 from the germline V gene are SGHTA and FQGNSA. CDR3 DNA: TGTGCCAGCAGCTCTCGACTAGCGGGGGGGCCCGGGGAGCTGTTTTTT. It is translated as CASSSRLAGGPGELFF. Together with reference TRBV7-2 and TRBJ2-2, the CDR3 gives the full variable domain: GAGVSQSPSNKVTEKGKDVELRCDPISGHTALYWYRQSLGQGLEFLIYFQGNSAPDKSGLPSDRFSAERTGGSVSTLTIQRTQQEDSAVYLCASSSRLAGGPGELFFGEGSRLTVL.